The T cell receptor (beta chain) described here comes from a study of T-cell memory formation after mild COVID-19. Study-level background: Across donors, TCR clusters were largely donor specific.

CDR3 length: 14 residues. The germline V and J ends were trimmed by 10 bases and 4 bases, with 18 bases remaining between them. Germline V lookup: CDR1 SEHNR, CDR2 FQNEAQ (reference sequence). This clonotype showed up just a few times. What it binds is not known. General observations from the study: Later expanders leaned toward CD4+, whereas clones contracting from day 15 to 85 were balanced CD4/CD8. Researchers report contracting CD4+ clones mostly in CM and EM, with CD8+ clones in EMRA. The study detected some responding clones in pre-infection memory, suggesting cross-reactive memory joined.

TCRdb fed the 5' RACE reads into MiXCR, producing one record per CDR3 protein. This table holds fewer than 300,000 distinct CDR3 sequences, 15% to 20% found once. The specimen sequenced was PBMCs or a T cell subset sorted from them (not recorded which). The V call is TRBV7-9, the J call TRBJ2-3, with D uncertain. This TCR was sampled from a man younger than 35 who had mild COVID-19 (a few samples of this study predate the infection). Cell type and time point are not known. The DNA of the CDR3 is TGTGCCACCCTGCTGGGTTTAGCCCCAGATACGCAGTATTTT. This codes for CATLLGLAPDTQYF.